The following is a TCR beta chain sequence with its context. Terminally differentiated effector memory CD45RA+ cells were left out of the naive CD8 fraction, which was CD45RO-negative and positively selected for CCR7. CDR1 is SGHTA and CDR2 is FQGNSA in the germline V gene. Germline trimming cut 1 base from V and 0 bases from J; bases unmatched to any gene: 5. The CDR3 is made up of 17 amino acids. The sample comes from a study of shared clonotypes between healthy human individuals. How the authors handled the data: Filtering differed, since immunoSEQ gave only junction sequences and no quality scores. Using immunoSEQ multiplex PCR, the repertoire was profiled, and TCRdb retains in-frame clones only, with some absent. For V, J and clone size, that table is used; D and trimming come from the DNA. The table records 2 million or so clones, about 94% of them present only once.

This sequence joins TRBV7-2 and TRBJ2-1, with TRBD2 matching over 8 bases. Sequencing was performed on naive CD8+ T cells sorted from blood. The receptor was isolated from a man between 18 and 29 years old in good health. The DNA of the CDR3 is TGTGCCAGCAGCTTAGTTTTGAGCGGGAGCTCCTACAATGAGCAGTTCTTC. Translating gives CASSLVLSGSSYNEQFF.